The 10 T cell receptor beta chains below all came from one sample that was sequenced in a study of cytotoxic CD8 clonotypes in ibrutinib-treated CLL. This table comes from immunoSEQ multiplex PCR, and its TCRdb copy is limited to in-frame clones, with some not included. The data contain fewer than 400,000 clones, over 55% of them singletons. Sequenced here: PBMCs, sampled after 36 months of ibrutinib treatment. Receptor source: a human donor with chronic lymphocytic leukemia.

The chain employs TRBV18 and TRBJ2-3; 10 bases are shared with TRBD2. Germline V gene lookup returns CDR1 KGHSH and CDR2 LQKENI. The CDR3 extends over 18 amino acids. Trimming cost V 3 bases and J 2 bases; bases outside gene matches: 11. CDR3 amino acids: CASSPKISGGTHTDTQYF. CDR3 sequence (DNA): TGTGCCAGCTCACCGAAGATTAGCGGGGGGACCCACACAGATACGCAGTATTTT.

DNA for the CDR3: TGTGCCAGCGGCCAGATGGGACTAGTCTCCTACGAGCAGTACTTC. It specifies CASGQMGLVSYEQYF. The V and J genes are TRBV6-5 and TRBJ2-7, with 8 bases fitting TRBD2. The CDR3 is 15 residues long. Germline-derived CDR1 and CDR2 are MNHEY and SVGAGI. V shed 8 bases and J 0 bases; nucleotides not matched to a gene: 9.

This clone has more than one count but fewer than ten. V and J are TRBV2 and TRBJ1-4; TRBD1 matches 7 bases. This CDR3 comprises 14 residues. V trimming: 5 bases; J trimming: 3 bases; junction bases outside the gene matches: 3. The V gene's germline CDR1 is SNHLY and CDR2 FYNNEI. Here the CDR3 reads CASSWTGANEKLFF. The DNA of the CDR3 is TGTGCCAGCAGTTGGACAGGAGCTAATGAAAAACTGTTTTTT.

This chain joins TRBV5-4 and TRBJ2-6, with 7 bases lining up with TRBD2. CDR1 and CDR2 from the germline V gene are SGHNT and YYREEE (reference sequence). J gave up 1 base and V 3 bases, and 4 bases lay outside the gene matches. The CDR3 has 16 amino acids. CDR3 region: CASSSPGGSGANVLTF. CDR3 nucleotides: TGTGCCAGCAGCTCCCCGGGGGGTTCTGGGGCCAACGTCCTGACTTTC.

V usage is TRBV11-2 and J usage is TRBJ2-1, with D possibly TRBD2 on 6 matching bases. The V end lost 1 base, the J end lost 0 bases, and 13 bases lay between the germline ends. Germline V CDR1 and CDR2: SGHAT, FQNNGV. The CDR3 has 17 amino acids. This chain's CDR3 is CASSLAGGKSSYNEQFF. CDR3 nucleotide sequence: TGTGCCAGCAGCTTAGCTGGCGGGAAGAGCTCCTACAATGAGCAGTTCTTC.

This clone was recorded at least ten times. This chain uses TRBV10-1 with TRBJ2-3; D is possibly TRBD1 (5 bases). V gave up 6 bases and J gave up 0 bases, with 7 bases separating them. Looked up from germline, CDR1 is WNHNN and CDR2 is SYGVQD (reference sequence). The CDR3 spans 13 residues. CDR3 DNA sequence: TGCGCCAGCAGAAACAGGAGCACAGATACGCAGTATTTT. This encodes CASRNRSTDTQYF.

This chain links TRBV18 with TRBJ2-5, with no clear D. This CDR3 is built from 13 residues. Between the trimmed V and J ends, which lost 4 bases and 4 bases, there was a span of 10 bases. Germline V CDR1 and CDR2: KGHSH, LQKENI. CDR3 loop: CASSLLSGETQYF. The DNA of the CDR3 is TGTGCCAGCTCACTGCTGAGTGGAGAGACCCAGTACTTC.

The V and J genes are TRBV5-1 and TRBJ2-2, with a weak D call TRBD1 (6 bases). This CDR3 is 13 amino acids long. Per the germline V gene, CDR1 is SGHRS and CDR2 is YFSETQ. V lost 4 bases, J lost 7 bases, and 11 bases lay in between. CDR3 region: CASSPGTHGELFF. Here the CDR3 DNA reads TGCGCCAGCAGCCCCGGGACACACGGGGAGCTGTTTTTT.

The chain recombines TRBV19 with TRBJ2-4; 10 bases map to TRBD1. The CDR3 is 15 amino acids. The J segment lost 8 bases and the V segment lost 8 bases, leaving 12 bases of the junction unmatched. Per the germline V gene, CDR1 is LNHDA and CDR2 is SQIVND (reference sequence). The CDR3 protein is CASARDRGFMDIQYF. CDR3 nucleotide sequence: TGTGCCAGTGCCCGGGACAGGGGTTTTATGGACATTCAGTACTTC.

This chain joins TRBV15 and TRBJ2-2; no definite D call. Between the trimmed V and J ends, which lost 8 bases and 8 bases, there was a span of 12 bases. The CDR3 spans 12 residues. The V gene's germline CDR1 is LNHNV and CDR2 YYDKDF (reference sequence). CDR3 in amino acids: CATLGPQGELFF. DNA of the CDR3: TGTGCCACCCTGGGCCCCCAAGGGGAGCTGTTTTTT.